These T cell receptor beta chains were read from a single sample in a study of blood T cells in healthy people across ages. TCRdb passed the 5' RACE reads through MiXCR, listing each CDR3 protein once. The sample contains 540,000 or so distinct CDR3 sequences, approximately 27% of which appear only once. Sequencing input: blood. The receptors here all came from a woman in her sixties or seventies in good health. Each CDR3 is given with its conserved first and last residue. A D gene is named only where the DNA matches it firmly. Size is stated for part of the rows, as once, few or many counts, or as a class when the clone is expanded.

>TRBV29-1|TRBD1|TRBJ2-2|.
CSVQGAVGELFF
TGCAGCGTACAGGGGGCAGTGGGGGAGCTGTTTTTT
>TRBV10-3|.|TRBJ2-7|.
CAISDSPGDRWDYEQYF
TGTGCCATCAGTGATTCACCGGGGGACAGATGGGACTACGAGCAGTACTTC
>TRBV7-8|.|TRBJ2-7|many
CASSPDSDEQYF
TGTGCCAGCAGCCCCGACAGTGACGAGCAGTACTTC
>TRBV7-2|.|TRBJ2-5|few
CASSLVFSKVETQYF
TGTGCCAGCAGCTTAGTCTTCTCAAAAGTGGAGACCCAGTACTTC
>TRBV7-9|.|TRBJ2-7|few
CASSLVALGLYF
TGTGCCAGCAGCTTGGTAGCTTTGGGACTTTACTTC
>TRBV4-3|.|TRBJ1-2|.
CASSQGGGYGYTF
TGCGCCAGCAGCCAAGGGGGCGGCTATGGCTACACCTTC
>TRBV5-1|.|TRBJ2-3|.
CASSLGGASGTDTQYF
TGCGCCAGCAGTTTGGGTGGGGCTAGCGGCACAGATACGCAGTATTTT
>TRBV6-2/TRBV6-3|.|TRBJ2-2|few
CASRQTGNTGELFF
TGTGCCAGCAGGCAGACAGGGAACACCGGGGAGCTGTTTTTT
>TRBV27|.|TRBJ1-2|few
CASRSSGNPSGYTF
TGTGCCAGCAGATCCTCAGGGAATCCTAGTGGCTACACCTTC
>TRBV30|.|TRBJ1-4|.
CAWTGGRSEKLFF
TGTGCCTGGACCGGGGGGCGCAGCGAAAAACTGTTTTTT
>TRBV7-9|TRBD1|TRBJ2-7|.
CASSLGGSNYEQYF
TGTGCCAGCAGCCTAGGGGGCTCGAACTACGAGCAGTACTTC
>TRBV7-9|.|TRBJ1-1|.
CASSAKAGRTLEAFF
TGTGCCAGCAGCGCCAAAGCGGGCCGGACCCTCGAAGCTTTCTTT
>TRBV29-1|.|TRBJ2-5|.
CSVAGRVEETQYF
TGCAGCGTTGCCGGCAGGGTGGAAGAGACCCAGTACTTC
>TRBV6-2/TRBV6-3|.|TRBJ2-5|.
CASMAGQIQETQYF
TGTGCCAGCATGGCGGGGCAGATCCAAGAGACCCAGTACTTC
>TRBV20-1|TRBD1|TRBJ1-1|.
CSANAPGQGDTEAFF
TGCAGTGCTAACGCCCCGGGACAGGGAGATACTGAAGCTTTCTTT
>TRBV7-9|.|TRBJ1-1|few
CASSSHGVTEAFF
TGTGCCAGCAGCTCCCATGGAGTCACTGAAGCTTTCTTT
>TRBV7-3|.|TRBJ2-1|few
CASSLNLYNEQFF
TGTGCCAGCAGCTTAAATCTGTACAATGAGCAGTTCTTC
>TRBV7-8|TRBD2|TRBJ2-2|few
CASSLVASGGFRELFF
TGTGCCAGCAGCTTAGTGGCCAGCGGGGGCTTTAGGGAGCTGTTTTTT
>TRBV5-1|TRBD1|TRBJ2-5|few
CASSRDSLQETQYF
TGCGCCAGCAGCAGGGACAGCCTCCAAGAGACCCAGTACTTC
>TRBV6-1|TRBD1|TRBJ2-1|few
CASRDDRGREQFF
TGTGCCAGCAGGGATGACAGGGGGCGCGAGCAGTTCTTC
>TRBV7-2|.|TRBJ1-4|few
CASSPLSGEKLFF
TGTGCCAGCAGCCCTCTGTCAGGGGAAAAACTGTTTTTT
>TRBV20-1|TRBD1|TRBJ2-7|.
CSAADRVNSYEQYF
TGCAGTGCTGCAGACAGGGTGAACTCCTACGAGCAGTACTTC
>TRBV5-1|TRBD1|TRBJ1-1|.
CASSYKTGIITEAFF
TGCGCCAGCAGCTATAAGACAGGGATAATCACTGAAGCTTTCTTT